The TCR beta chain under discussion was sequenced for a study of PD-1 blockade in classical Hodgkin lymphoma. Study-wide background: Nivolumab dosing for patients was 3 mg/kg, administered intravenously every 2 weeks. Study-wide points: Baseline diversity was lower in partial responders and progressors than complete responders.

The CDR3 length is 16 residues. J was trimmed by 7 bases and V by 6 bases; bases with no gene match: 10. Germline V gene data show CDR1 as MDHEN and CDR2 as SYDVKM. Concerning this clone itself: Its antigen remains unknown.

The assay was immunoSEQ multiplex PCR, and TCRdb's table has in-frame clones only and misses some. The sample carries 40,000 or so clones, about nine tenths recorded once. Brentuximab vedotin exposure varied among the patients, all of whom had relapsed after autologous stem cell transplantation. The sequence was obtained from a human donor with classical Hodgkin lymphoma. Sequencing was performed on peripheral blood mononuclear cells (PBMCs), taken at baseline. The rearrangement links TRBV28 to TRBJ2-1; TRBD2 matches 12 bases. The CDR3 region has the DNA TGTGCCAGCAGGGGAATACTAGCGGGAGGTAGAAATGAGCAGTTCTTC. Protein product: CASRGILAGGRNEQFF.